This paragraph covers one T cell receptor (beta chain) sequence. The CDR3 contains 16 residues. From germline, CDR1 is LNHDA and CDR2 SQIVND (reference sequence). The J segment lost 3 bases and the V segment lost 7 bases, leaving 8 bases of the junction unmatched. One entry per CDR3 protein results from TCRdb running MiXCR on the reads. The sample lists 400,000 or so distinct CDR3 sequences; approximately 32% were seen once. These data come from a study of T cell repertoires in cytomegalovirus infection. About the research overall: Public TCR beta signatures indicated both CMV infection and matching HLA type.

The material sequenced was PBMCs. The V gene is TRBV19, the J gene TRBJ2-1; 11 bases fit TRBD2. The sequence was obtained from a human donor in good health (CMV status not recorded). Some clones in this sample may be carry-over from other donors' samples. DNA of the CDR3: TGTGCCAGTACCTACGCTAGCGGGGGGTTCTACAATGAGCAGTTCTTC. The encoded protein is CASTYASGGFYNEQFF.